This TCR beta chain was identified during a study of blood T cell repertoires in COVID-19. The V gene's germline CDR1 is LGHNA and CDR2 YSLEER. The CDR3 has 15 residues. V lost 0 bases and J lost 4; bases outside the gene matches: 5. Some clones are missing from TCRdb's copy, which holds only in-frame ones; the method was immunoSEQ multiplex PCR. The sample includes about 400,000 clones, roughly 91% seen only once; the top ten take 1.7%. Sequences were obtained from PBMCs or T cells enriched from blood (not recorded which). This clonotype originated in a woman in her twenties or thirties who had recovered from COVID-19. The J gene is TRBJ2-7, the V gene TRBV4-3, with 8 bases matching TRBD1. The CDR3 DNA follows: TGCGCCAGCAGCCAAGAGATGAGACAGGGGTACGAGCAGTACTTC. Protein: CASSQEMRQGYEQYF.